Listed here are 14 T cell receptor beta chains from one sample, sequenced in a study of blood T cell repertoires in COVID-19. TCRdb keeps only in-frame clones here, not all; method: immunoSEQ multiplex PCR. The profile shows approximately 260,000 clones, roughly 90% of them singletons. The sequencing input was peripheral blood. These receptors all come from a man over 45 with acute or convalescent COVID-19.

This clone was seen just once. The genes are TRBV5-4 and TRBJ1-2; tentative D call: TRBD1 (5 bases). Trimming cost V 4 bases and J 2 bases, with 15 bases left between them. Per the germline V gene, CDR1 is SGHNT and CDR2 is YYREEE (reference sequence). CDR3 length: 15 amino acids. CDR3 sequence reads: CASSQGQIGNYGYTF. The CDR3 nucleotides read TGTGCCAGCAGCCAGGGCCAAATCGGGAACTATGGCTACACCTTC.

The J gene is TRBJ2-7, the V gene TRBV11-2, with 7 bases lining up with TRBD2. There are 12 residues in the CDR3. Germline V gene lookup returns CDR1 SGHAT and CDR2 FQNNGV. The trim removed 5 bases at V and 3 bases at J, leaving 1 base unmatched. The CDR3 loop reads CASSASGYEQYF. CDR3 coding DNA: TGTGCCAGCAGCGCTAGCGGCTACGAGCAGTACTTC.

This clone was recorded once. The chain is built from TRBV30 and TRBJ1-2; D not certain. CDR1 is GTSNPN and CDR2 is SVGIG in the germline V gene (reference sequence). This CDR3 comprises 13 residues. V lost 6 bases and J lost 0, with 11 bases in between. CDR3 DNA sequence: TGTGCCTGCGAGGGTACAACTAACTATGGCTACACCTTC. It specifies CACEGTTNYGYTF.

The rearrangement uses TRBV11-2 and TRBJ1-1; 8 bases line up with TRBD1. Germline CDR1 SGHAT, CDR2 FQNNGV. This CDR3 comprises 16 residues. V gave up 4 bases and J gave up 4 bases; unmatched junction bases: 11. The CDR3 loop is CASSSLQGAGVTEAFF. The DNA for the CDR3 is TGTGCCAGCAGCTCCCTGCAGGGGGCTGGGGTCACTGAAGCTTTCTTT. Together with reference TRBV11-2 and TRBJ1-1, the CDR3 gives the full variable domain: EAGVAQSPRYKIIEKRQSVAFWCNPISGHATLYWYQQILGQGPKLLIQFQNNGVVDDSQLPKDRFSAERLKGVDSTLKIQPAKLEDSAVYLCASSSLQGAGVTEAFFGQGTRLTVV.

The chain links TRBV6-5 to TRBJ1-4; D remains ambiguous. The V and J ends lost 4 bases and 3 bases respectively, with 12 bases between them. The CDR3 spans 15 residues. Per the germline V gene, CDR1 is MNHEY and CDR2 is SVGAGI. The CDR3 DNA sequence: TGTGCCAGCAGTTTGTCGTGGAGGTCTAATGAAAAACTGTTTTTT. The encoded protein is CASSLSWRSNEKLFF.

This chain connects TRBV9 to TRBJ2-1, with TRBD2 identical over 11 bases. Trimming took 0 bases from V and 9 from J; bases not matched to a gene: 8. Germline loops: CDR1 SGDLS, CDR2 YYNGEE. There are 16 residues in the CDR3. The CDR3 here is CASSVANSGGAGEQFF. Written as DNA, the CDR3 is TGTGCCAGCAGCGTAGCTAATAGCGGGGGGGCCGGTGAGCAGTTCTTC.

The CDR3 sequence is CASSAPPRGFTLHF. DNA of the CDR3: TGTGCCAGCAGTGCTCCGCCACGGGGTTTCACCCTCCACTTT. The V and J genes are TRBV2 and TRBJ1-6, with D uncertain. This CDR3 has 14 amino acids. Germline CDR1 reads SNHLY; CDR2 reads FYNNEI. The V end was cut by 4 bases, the J end by 14 bases, with 18 bases between.

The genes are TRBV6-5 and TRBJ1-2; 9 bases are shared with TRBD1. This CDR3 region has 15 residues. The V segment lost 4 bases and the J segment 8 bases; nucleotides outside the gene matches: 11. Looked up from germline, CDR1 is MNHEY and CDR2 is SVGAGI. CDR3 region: CASSLAWTGAEGYTF. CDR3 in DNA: TGTGCCAGCAGTTTGGCGTGGACAGGGGCGGAGGGCTACACCTTC.

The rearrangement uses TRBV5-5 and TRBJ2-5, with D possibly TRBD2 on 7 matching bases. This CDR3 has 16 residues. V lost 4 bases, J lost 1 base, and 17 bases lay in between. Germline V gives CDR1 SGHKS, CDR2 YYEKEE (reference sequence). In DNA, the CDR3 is TGTGCCAGCAGCCCGAGGGGGAGGGGGATCCAAGAGACCCAGTACTTC. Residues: CASSPRGRGIQETQYF.

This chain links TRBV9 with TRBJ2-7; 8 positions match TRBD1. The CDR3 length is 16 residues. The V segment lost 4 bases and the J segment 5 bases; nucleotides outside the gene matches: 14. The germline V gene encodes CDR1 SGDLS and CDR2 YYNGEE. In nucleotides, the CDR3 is TGTGCCAGCAGCCCTCGTGGGGACAGGACATGGCACGAGCAGTACTTC. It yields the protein CASSPRGDRTWHEQYF.

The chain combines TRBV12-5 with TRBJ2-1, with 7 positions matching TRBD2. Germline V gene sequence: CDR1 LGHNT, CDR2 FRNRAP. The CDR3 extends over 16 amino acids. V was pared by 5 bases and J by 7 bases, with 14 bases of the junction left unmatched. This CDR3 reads CASGPSLAGVRNEQFF. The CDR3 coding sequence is TGTGCTAGTGGTCCCTCCCTCGCGGGGGTGCGGAATGAGCAGTTCTTC.

Here the CDR3 DNA reads TGTGCCAGCAGCAACTACCCCCGGGGGGCGTACAATGAGCAGTTCTTC. Its translation: CASSNYPRGAYNEQFF. The V call is TRBV4-2, the J call TRBJ2-1, with D tentatively TRBD2 (7 bases). Germline CDR1 LGHNA, CDR2 YNFKEQ. V lost 5 bases and J lost 4, with 18 bases in between. This CDR3 comprises 16 residues.

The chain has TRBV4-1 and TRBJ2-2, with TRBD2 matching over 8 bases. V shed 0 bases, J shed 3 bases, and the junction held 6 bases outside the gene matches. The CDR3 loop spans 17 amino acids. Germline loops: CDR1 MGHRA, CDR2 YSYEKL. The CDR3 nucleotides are TGCGCCAGCAGCCAAGATGGGGGACTAGTTTACACCGGGGAGCTGTTTTTT. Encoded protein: CASSQDGGLVYTGELFF.

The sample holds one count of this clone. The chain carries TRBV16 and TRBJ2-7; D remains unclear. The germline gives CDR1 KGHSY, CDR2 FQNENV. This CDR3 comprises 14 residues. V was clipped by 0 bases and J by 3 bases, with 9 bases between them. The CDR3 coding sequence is TGTGCCAGCAGCCAATCACTCGGAGACTACGAGCAGTACTTC. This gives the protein CASSQSLGDYEQYF.